The source of this T cell receptor beta chain is a study of T cells in Graves' hyperthyroidism and ophthalmopathy. General study results and limits: Clonotypes that were expanded in thyroid above 0.001 mostly appeared in blood too.

This clonotype was picked up many times. Its target is not known. The germline V and J ends were trimmed by 4 bases and 0 bases, with 10 bases remaining between them. CDR1 is MNHNS and CDR2 is SASEGT in the germline V gene. This CDR3 comprises 15 residues. The hyperthyroidism was newly diagnosed and had lasted under 2 months; the patients were aged 18 to 65. Diagnostic decisions used clinical symptoms, serum thyroxine and TRAb, thyroid ultrasound and orbital computed tomography. Fresh 10 ml peripheral blood yielded PBMCs. RNA transcripts served as the template for amplifying TCR beta CDR3 regions. When the TCR CDR3 underwent first-round RT-PCR, the HTBI primer set was used. TCRdb ran MiXCR on the multiplex PCR reads and lists one entry per CDR3 protein. The table has 200,000 to 250,000 distinct CDR3 sequences, about 17% seen once.

Sequencing input: blood. The TCR sequence derives from a woman in her forties or fifties with Graves' hyperthyroidism. The chain links TRBV6-1 to TRBJ1-5, with a possible D match to TRBD1 (5 bases). Here the CDR3 reads CASSAGGSSNQPQHF. The CDR3 DNA reads as TGTGCCAGCAGTGCTGGGGGAAGTAGCAATCAGCCCCAGCATTTT.